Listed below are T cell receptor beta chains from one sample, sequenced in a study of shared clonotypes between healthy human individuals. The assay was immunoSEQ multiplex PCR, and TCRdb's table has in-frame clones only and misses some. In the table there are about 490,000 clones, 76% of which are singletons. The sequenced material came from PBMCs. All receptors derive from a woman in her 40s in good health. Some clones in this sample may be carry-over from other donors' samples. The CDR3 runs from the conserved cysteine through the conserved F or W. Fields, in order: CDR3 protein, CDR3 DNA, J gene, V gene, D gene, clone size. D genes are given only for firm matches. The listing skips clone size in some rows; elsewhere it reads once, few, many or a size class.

CDR3: CAGREGAGPNEKLFF; DNA: TGTGCCGGAAGGGAGGGGGCCGGTCCTAATGAAAAACTGTTTTTT; J: TRBJ1-4; V: TRBV6-6; D: TRBD1; size: once
CDR3: CASSLRMGRGPLGANVLTF; DNA: TGTGCCAGCAGTTTAAGGATGGGCAGGGGGCCCCTTGGGGCCAACGTCCTGACTTTC; J: TRBJ2-6; V: TRBV28; D: TRBD1; size: few
CDR3: CAISDVFQDTEAFF; DNA: TGCGCCATCTCGGACGTCTTCCAGGACACTGAAGCTTTCTTT; J: TRBJ1-1; V: TRBV10-2; D: NA; size: NA
CDR3: CASVAGNWDNEQFF; DNA: TGTGCCAGCGTGGCGGGAAATTGGGACAATGAGCAGTTCTTC; J: TRBJ2-1; V: TRBV2; D: NA; size: NA
CDR3: CSVGGIGTEAFF; DNA: TGCAGCGTTGGGGGCATAGGCACTGAAGCTTTCTTT; J: TRBJ1-1; V: TRBV29-1; D: NA; size: NA
CDR3: CASSDRDRGVPNTEAFF; DNA: TGCGCCAGCAGCGACCGGGACAGGGGGGTCCCGAACACTGAAGCTTTCTTT; J: TRBJ1-1; V: TRBV5-1; D: TRBD1; size: few
CDR3: CASSARSTDTQYF; DNA: TGTGCCAGCAGCGCCCGGAGCACAGATACGCAGTATTTT; J: TRBJ2-3; V: TRBV7-9; D: NA; size: NA
CDR3: CAWSGSGYEQYF; DNA: TGTGCCTGGAGCGGGAGCGGATACGAGCAGTACTTC; J: TRBJ2-7; V: TRBV30; D: NA; size: NA
CDR3: CASSPRQGEQFF; DNA: TGTGCCAGCAGCCCCCGCCAAGGGGAGCAGTTCTTC; J: TRBJ2-1; V: TRBV9; D: NA; size: NA
CDR3: CASGYRGQGNTGELFF; DNA: TGTGCTAGTGGTTATCGAGGACAGGGCAACACCGGGGAGCTGTTTTTT; J: TRBJ2-2; V: TRBV12-5; D: TRBD1; size: once
CDR3: CASSIGDSPGSRQEQYF; DNA: TGTGCCAGTAGTATAGGGGACAGCCCGGGATCTCGACAAGAGCAGTACTTC; J: TRBJ2-7; V: TRBV19; D: TRBD1; size: NA
CDR3: CASSFSGLGETQYF; DNA: TGTGCCAGCAGTTTCTCAGGGTTGGGGGAGACCCAGTACTTC; J: TRBJ2-5; V: TRBV27; D: NA; size: few
CDR3: CASSQGLSYEQYF; DNA: TGTGCCAGCAGCCAGGGGCTGAGCTACGAGCAGTACTTC; J: TRBJ2-7; V: TRBV14; D: NA; size: NA
CDR3: CASSEPGQGGKLFF; DNA: TGTGCCAGCAGCGAACCGGGACAGGGGGGAAAACTGTTTTTT; J: TRBJ1-4; V: TRBV6-1; D: TRBD1; size: NA
CDR3: CASSSAGGVRLSGNTIYF; DNA: TGTGCCAGCAGCTCGGCAGGGGGCGTAAGATTGTCTGGAAACACCATATATTTT; J: TRBJ1-3; V: TRBV7-8; D: TRBD1; size: NA
CDR3: CASSIVGTGLPNINGPQHF; DNA: TGTGCCAGTAGTATAGTAGGGACAGGTCTCCCGAATATTAATGGGCCCCAGCATTTT; J: TRBJ1-5; V: TRBV19; D: TRBD1; size: NA
CDR3: CASSFITGELFF; DNA: TGTGCCAGCAGTTTTATTACCGGGGAGCTGTTTTTT; J: TRBJ2-2; V: TRBV28; D: NA; size: NA
CDR3: CASTPTGGGNSPLHF; DNA: TGTGCCAGTACCCCGACAGGGGGCGGAAATTCACCCCTCCACTTT; J: TRBJ1-6; V: TRBV19; D: TRBD1; size: NA
CDR3: CAWSVRGVGTEAFF; DNA: TGTGCCTGGAGTGTTCGAGGGGTAGGGACTGAAGCTTTCTTT; J: TRBJ1-1; V: TRBV30; D: NA; size: many
CDR3: CASSSPAYEQYF; DNA: TGTGCCAGCAGCTCACCCGCCTACGAGCAGTACTTC; J: TRBJ2-7; V: TRBV7-8; D: NA; size: NA